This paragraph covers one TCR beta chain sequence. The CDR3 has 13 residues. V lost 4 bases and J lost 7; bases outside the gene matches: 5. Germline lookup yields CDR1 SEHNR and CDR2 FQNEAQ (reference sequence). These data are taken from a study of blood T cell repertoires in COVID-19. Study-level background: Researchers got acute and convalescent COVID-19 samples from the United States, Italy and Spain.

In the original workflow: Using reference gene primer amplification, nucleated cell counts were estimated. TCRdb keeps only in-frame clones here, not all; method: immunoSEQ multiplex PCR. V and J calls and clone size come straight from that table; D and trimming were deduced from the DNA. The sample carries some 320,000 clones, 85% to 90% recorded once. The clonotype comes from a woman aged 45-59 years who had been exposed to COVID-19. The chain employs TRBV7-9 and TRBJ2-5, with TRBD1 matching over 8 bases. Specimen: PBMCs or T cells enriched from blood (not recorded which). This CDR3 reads CASSSQGAGTQYF. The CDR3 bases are TGTGCCAGCAGCTCCCAGGGGGCAGGGACCCAGTACTTC.